This T cell receptor (beta chain) was captured in a study of cytomegalovirus exposure and HLA in healthy donors. As concerns this clone: The antigen is undetermined.

The study's findings and limits: After further analysis at a later stage, roughly 15,000 TCR beta sequences were associated with HLA alleles at 0.05 false discovery rate. There were several of the most significant clusters that appeared linked to common viral pathogens in a later analysis. It was approximately 150 TCR beta chains that were listed as cytomegalovirus-associated.

Both 60 Vbeta primers and 13 Jbeta primers went into the PCR. The method was immunoSEQ multiplex PCR; TCRdb's version includes in-frame clones alone and lacks a portion of them. Of 100,000 to 120,000 clones in the sample, about 80% were seen once. Each of the donors was a healthy bone marrow donor. The CDR3 sequence is 16 residues long. V was trimmed by 8 bases and J by 4 bases, leaving 20 bases between them. Germline V gene data show CDR1 as ENHRY and CDR2 as SYGVKD. The V gene is TRBV10-3, the J gene TRBJ2-2; D might be TRBD2 (7 bases). The TCR was taken from a man aged 40-55 years in good health and CMV-seropositive. Sequenced material: PBMCs. Here the CDR3 reads CAIPKWGGASTGELFF. CDR3 sequence (DNA): TGTGCCATCCCCAAATGGGGGGGGGCGAGCACCGGGGAGCTGTTTTTT.